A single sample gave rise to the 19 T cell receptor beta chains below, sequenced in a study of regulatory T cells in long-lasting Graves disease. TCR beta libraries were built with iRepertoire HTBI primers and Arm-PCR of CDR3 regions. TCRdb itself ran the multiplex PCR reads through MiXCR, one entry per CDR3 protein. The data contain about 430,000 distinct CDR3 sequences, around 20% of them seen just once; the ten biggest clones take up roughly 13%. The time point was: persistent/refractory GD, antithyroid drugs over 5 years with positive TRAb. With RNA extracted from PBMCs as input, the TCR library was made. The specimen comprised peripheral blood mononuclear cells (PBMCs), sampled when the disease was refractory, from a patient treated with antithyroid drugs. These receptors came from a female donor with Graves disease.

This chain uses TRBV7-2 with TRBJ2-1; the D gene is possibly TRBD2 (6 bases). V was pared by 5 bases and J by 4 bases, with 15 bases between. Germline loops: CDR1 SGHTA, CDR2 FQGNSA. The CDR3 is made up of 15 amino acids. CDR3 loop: CASSTTSRGYNEQFF. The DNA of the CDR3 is TGTGCCAGCAGCACGACTAGTAGAGGATACAATGAGCAGTTCTTC.

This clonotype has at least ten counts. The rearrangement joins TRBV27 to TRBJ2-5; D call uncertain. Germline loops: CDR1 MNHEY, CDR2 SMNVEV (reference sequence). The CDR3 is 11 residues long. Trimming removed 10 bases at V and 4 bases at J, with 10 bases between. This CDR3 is CATRLGETQYF. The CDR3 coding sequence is TGTGCCACCCGACTTGGAGAGACCCAGTACTTC.

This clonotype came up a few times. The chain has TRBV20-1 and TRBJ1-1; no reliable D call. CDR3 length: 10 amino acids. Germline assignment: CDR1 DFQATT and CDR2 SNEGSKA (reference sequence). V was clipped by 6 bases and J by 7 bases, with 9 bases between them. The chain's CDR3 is CSAPDGEAFF. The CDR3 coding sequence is TGCAGTGCCCCGGACGGTGAAGCTTTCTTT.

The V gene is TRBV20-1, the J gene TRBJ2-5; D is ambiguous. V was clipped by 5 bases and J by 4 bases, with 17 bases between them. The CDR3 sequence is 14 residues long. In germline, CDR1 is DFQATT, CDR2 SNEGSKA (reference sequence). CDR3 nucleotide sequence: TGCAGTGCTCCTAATACCGGGCCTCGAGAGACCCAGTACTTC. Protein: CSAPNTGPRETQYF.

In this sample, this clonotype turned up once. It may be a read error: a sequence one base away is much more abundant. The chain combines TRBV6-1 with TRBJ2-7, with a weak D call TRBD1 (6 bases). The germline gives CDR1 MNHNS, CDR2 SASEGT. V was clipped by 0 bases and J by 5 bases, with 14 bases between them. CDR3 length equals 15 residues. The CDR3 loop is CASSEAQGPRDEQYF. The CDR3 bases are TGTGCCAGCAGTGAAGCACAGGGCCCTAGGGACGAGCAGTACTTC.

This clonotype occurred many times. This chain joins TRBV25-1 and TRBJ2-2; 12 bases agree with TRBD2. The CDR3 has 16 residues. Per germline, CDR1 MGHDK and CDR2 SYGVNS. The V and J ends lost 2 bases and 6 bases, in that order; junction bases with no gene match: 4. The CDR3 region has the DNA TGTGCCAGCAGTGAACCGGGACTAGCGGGTCCCGGGGAGCTGTTTTTT. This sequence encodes CASSEPGLAGPGELFF.

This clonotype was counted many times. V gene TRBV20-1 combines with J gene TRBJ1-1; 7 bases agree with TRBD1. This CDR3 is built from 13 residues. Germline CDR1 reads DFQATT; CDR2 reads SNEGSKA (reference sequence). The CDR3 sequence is CSLGGGDSLQSFF. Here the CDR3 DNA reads TGCAGCCTAGGCGGGGGGGACAGCTTGCAGTCTTTCTTT.

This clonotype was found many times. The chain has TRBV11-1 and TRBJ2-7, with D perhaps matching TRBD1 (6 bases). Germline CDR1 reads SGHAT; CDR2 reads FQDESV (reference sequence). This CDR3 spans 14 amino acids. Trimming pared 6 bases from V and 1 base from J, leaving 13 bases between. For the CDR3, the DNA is TGTGCCAGCAGGCTGGGCGGACAGTCCTACGAGCAGTACTTC. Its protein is CASRLGGQSYEQYF.

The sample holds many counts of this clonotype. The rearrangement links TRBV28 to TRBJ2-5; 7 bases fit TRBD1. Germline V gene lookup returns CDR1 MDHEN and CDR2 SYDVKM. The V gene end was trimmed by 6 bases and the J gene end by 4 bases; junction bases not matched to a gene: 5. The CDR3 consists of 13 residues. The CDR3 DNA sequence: TGTGCCAGCAGGCCGACAGGGTCAGAGACCCAGTACTTC. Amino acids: CASRPTGSETQYF.

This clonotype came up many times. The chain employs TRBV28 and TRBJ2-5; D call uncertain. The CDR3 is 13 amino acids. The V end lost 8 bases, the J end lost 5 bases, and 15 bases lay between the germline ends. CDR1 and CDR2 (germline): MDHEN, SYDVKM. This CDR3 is CASQENLGETQYF. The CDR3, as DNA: TGTGCCAGCCAGGAGAACCTGGGGGAGACCCAGTACTTC.

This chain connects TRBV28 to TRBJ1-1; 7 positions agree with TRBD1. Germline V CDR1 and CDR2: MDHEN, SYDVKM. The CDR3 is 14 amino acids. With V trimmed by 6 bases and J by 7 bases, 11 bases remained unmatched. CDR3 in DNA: TGTGCCAGCAGAGTGACAGGGTCGGGAAGTGAAGCTTTCTTT. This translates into CASRVTGSGSEAFF.

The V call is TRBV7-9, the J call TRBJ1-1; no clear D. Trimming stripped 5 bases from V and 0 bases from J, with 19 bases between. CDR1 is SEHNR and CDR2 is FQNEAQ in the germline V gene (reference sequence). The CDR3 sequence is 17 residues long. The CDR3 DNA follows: TGTGCCAGCAGCCGTTTACCGCCCCAGCGCATGAACACTGAAGCTTTCTTT. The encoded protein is CASSRLPPQRMNTEAFF.

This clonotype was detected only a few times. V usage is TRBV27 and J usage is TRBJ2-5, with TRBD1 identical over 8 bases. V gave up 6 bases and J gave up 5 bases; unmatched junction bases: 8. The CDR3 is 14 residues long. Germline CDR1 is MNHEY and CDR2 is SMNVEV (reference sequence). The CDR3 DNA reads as TGTGCCAGCAGCCGCGGACAGGGACTGGAGACCCAGTACTTC. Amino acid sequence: CASSRGQGLETQYF.

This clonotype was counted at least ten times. Here the CDR3 reads CASGQGSIYEQYF. The CDR3 nucleotides are TGTGCCAGCGGGCAGGGTTCTATCTACGAGCAGTACTTC. This chain joins TRBV6-1 and TRBJ2-7; possible D gene TRBD1, 5 bases. V gave up 8 bases and J gave up 3 bases, with 14 bases separating them. This CDR3 has 13 amino acids. Germline values: CDR1 MNHNS, CDR2 SASEGT.

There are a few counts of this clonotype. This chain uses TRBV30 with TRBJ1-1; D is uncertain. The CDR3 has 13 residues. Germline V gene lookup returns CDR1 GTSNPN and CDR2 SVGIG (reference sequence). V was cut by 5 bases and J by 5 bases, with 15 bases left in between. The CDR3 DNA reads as TGTGCCTGGGGTTCAGTGGGGTATACTGAAGCTTTCTTT. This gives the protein CAWGSVGYTEAFF.

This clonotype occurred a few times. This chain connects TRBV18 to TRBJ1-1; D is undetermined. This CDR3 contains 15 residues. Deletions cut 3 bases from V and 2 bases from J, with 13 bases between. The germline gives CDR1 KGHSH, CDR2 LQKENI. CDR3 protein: CASSPARTVNTEAFF. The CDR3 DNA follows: TGTGCCAGCTCACCCGCCCGGACGGTTAACACTGAAGCTTTCTTT.

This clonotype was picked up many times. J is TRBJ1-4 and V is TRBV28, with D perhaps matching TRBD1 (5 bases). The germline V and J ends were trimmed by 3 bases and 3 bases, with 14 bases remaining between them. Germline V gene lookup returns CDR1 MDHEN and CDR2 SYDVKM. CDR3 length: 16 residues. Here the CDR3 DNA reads TGTGCCAGCAGTTTCCGCCTGGTGGGGGCTAATGAAAAACTGTTTTTT. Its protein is CASSFRLVGANEKLFF. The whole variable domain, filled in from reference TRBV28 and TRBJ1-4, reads DVKVTQSSRYLVKRTGEKVFLECVQDMDHENMFWYRQDPGLGLRLIYFSYDVKMKEKGDIPEGYSVSREKKERFSLILESASTNQTSMYLCASSFRLVGANEKLFFGSGTQLSVL.

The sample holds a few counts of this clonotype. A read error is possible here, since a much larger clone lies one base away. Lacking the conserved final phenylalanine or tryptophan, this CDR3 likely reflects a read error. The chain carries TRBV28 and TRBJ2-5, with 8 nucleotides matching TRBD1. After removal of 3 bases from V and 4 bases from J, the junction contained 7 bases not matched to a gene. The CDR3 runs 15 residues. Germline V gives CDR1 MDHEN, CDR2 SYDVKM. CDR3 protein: CASSFAGGELETQYL. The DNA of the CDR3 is TGTGCCAGCAGTTTTGCAGGGGGCGAGTTAGAGACCCAGTACCTC.

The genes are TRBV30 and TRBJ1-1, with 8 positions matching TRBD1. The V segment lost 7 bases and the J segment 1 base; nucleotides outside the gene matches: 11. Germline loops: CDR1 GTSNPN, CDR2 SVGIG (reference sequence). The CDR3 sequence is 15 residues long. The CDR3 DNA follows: TGTGCCTTAGGGATCTCGGGACAGGAGAACACTGAAGCTTTCTTT. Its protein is CALGISGQENTEAFF.